Below, 32 T cell receptor beta chains from the same sample are listed, as sequenced in a study. TCRdb reprocessed the 5' RACE reads via MiXCR and lists one record per CDR3 protein. The table shows approximately 40,000 distinct CDR3 sequences, with roughly 31% occurring only once. The sequencing input was tumor-infiltrating memory CD4+ T cells sorted from the breast tumor. Sample subset: memory CD4+ T cells, CD4+CD45RO+CD25-. These receptors came from a female donor with breast cancer.

This clonotype has only a few counts. The genes are TRBV4-1 and TRBJ2-7; D unresolved. CDR3 length: 14 amino acids. V gave up 2 bases and J gave up 4 bases, with 12 bases separating them. The V gene's germline CDR1 is MGHRA and CDR2 YSYEKL. The chain's CDR3 is CASSQIPARYEQYF. DNA of the CDR3: TGCGCCAGCAGCCAAATCCCAGCCAGATACGAGCAGTACTTC.

This clonotype was seen repeatedly, ten times or more. Sequence at one end of the junction differs from germline and may be a read error. The chain carries TRBV12-3 or TRBV12-4 and TRBJ2-1; 11 nucleotides match TRBD2. CDR3 length: 14 amino acids. The CDR3 DNA reads as TGTGCCAGCAGTGTAGCGGGAGGGTACAATGAGCAGTTCTTC. Translation gives CASSVAGGYNEQFF.

Of note for this clonotype: It is likely a read error, because the conserved phenylalanine at the end of the CDR3 is missing. J is TRBJ1-2 and V is TRBV5-5, with 7 bases lining up with TRBD1. The CDR3 is made up of 12 amino acids. Germline V CDR1 and CDR2: SGHKS, YYEKEE (reference sequence). With V trimmed by 2 bases and J by 8 bases, 3 bases remained unmatched. CDR3 sequence (DNA): TGTGCCAGCAGCTTCAACAGGGGAGGCTACACCCTC. The encoded protein is CASSFNRGGYTL.

The V gene is TRBV4-1, the J gene TRBJ2-5; possible D gene TRBD1, 5 bases. The CDR3 consists of 13 residues. The V gene's germline CDR1 is MGHRA and CDR2 YSYEKL. V lost 5 bases and J 2 bases, leaving 9 bases between the germline ends. The DNA for the CDR3 is TGCGCCAGCAGCGGGGCATCGCAAGAGACCCAGTACTTC. Its translation is CASSGASQETQYF.

This clonotype showed up just a few times. The chain links TRBV9 to TRBJ2-1; the D is unclear. CDR3 length: 12 residues. Germline V gives CDR1 SGDLS, CDR2 YYNGEE. Trimming removed 2 bases from V and 6 bases from J, with 6 bases in between. CDR3 in DNA: TGTGCCAGCAGCGTGGTCAGCAATGAGCAGTTCTTC. Amino acid sequence: CASSVVSNEQFF.

This clonotype occurred a few times. The chain carries TRBV7-9 and TRBJ1-2, with TRBD1 matching 9 bases. Germline CDR1 reads SEHNR; CDR2 reads FQNEAQ (reference sequence). The CDR3 sequence is 16 residues long. Trimming took 4 bases from V and 7 from J; bases not matched to a gene: 13. The CDR3 region is CASSSRSGTGWGGYTF. The CDR3 DNA follows: TGTGCCAGCAGCTCACGCTCCGGGACAGGGTGGGGTGGCTACACCTTC.

This clonotype was counted many times. The chain uses TRBV5-1 and TRBJ2-3; D is uncertain. CDR3 length equals 14 residues. The V gene's germline CDR1 is SGHRS and CDR2 YFSETQ. V lost 3 bases and J 1 base, leaving 9 bases between the germline ends. The CDR3 protein is CASSWERGTDTQYF. CDR3 bases: TGCGCCAGCAGCTGGGAACGGGGCACAGATACGCAGTATTTT. Full variable domain (outside the CDR3, taken from reference TRBV5-1 and TRBJ2-3): KAGVTQTPRYLIKTRGQQVTLSCSPISGHRSVSWYQQTPGQGLQFLFEYFSETQRNKGNFPGRFSGRQFSNSRSEMNVSTLELGDSALYLCASSWERGTDTQYFGPGTRLTVL.

With regard to this clonotype: This could be a read error, since a much larger clone is one nucleotide away. DNA of the CDR3: TGTACCAGCAGTTACCGCGACAGGGGCACTGAAGCTTTCTTT. Amino acids: CTSSYRDRGTEAFF. The V call is TRBV6-5, the J call TRBJ1-1, with TRBD1 matching 8 bases. The CDR3 spans 14 residues. Germline CDR1 MNHEY, CDR2 SVGAGI.

V is TRBV25-1 and J is TRBJ2-7; 7 bases map to TRBD1. V shed 7 bases, J shed 4 bases, and the junction held 4 bases outside the gene matches. Germline V lookup: CDR1 MGHDK, CDR2 SYGVNS. This CDR3 has 12 amino acids. CDR3 protein: CASTDRVYEQYF. CDR3 in DNA: TGTGCCAGCACCGACAGGGTATACGAGCAGTACTTC.

This clonotype has more than one count but fewer than ten. V and J are TRBV18 and TRBJ2-7, with D perhaps matching TRBD2 (5 bases). Germline values: CDR1 KGHSH, CDR2 LQKENI. Trimming cost V 2 bases and J 5 bases, with 10 bases left between them. The CDR3 contains 13 residues. The CDR3 bases are TGTGCCAGCTCACCAGCCGGGGAAGACGAGCAGTACTTC. Translating gives CASSPAGEDEQYF.

The gene calls are TRBV6-1 and TRBJ2-3; D gene unclear. Looked up from germline, CDR1 is MNHNS and CDR2 is SASEGT. Trimming removed 9 bases at V and 1 base at J, with 8 bases between. The CDR3 loop spans 12 amino acids. Here the CDR3 reads CASGWGTDTQYF. Written as DNA, the CDR3 is TGTGCCAGTGGGTGGGGCACAGATACGCAGTATTTT.

This clonotype has a handful of counts. V and J are TRBV24-1 and TRBJ2-1; no reliable D call. The CDR3 length is 12 residues. Germline CDR1 reads KGHDR; CDR2 reads SFDVKD. The V end lost 6 bases, the J end lost 4 bases, and 6 bases lay between the germline ends. The CDR3 bases are TGTGCCACCAGTAAAGGGTACAATGAGCAGTTCTTC. Translation gives CATSKGYNEQFF.

The chain carries TRBV14 and TRBJ2-1; D tentatively fits TRBD1 or TRBD2 (5 bases each). The CDR3 runs to 15 residues. Trimming left V 1 base short and J 5 bases short, with 12 bases between. The germline V gene encodes CDR1 SGHDN and CDR2 FVKESK. CDR3 loop: CASSQVRGVHNEQFF. CDR3 DNA: TGTGCCAGCAGCCAAGTTAGAGGGGTTCACAATGAGCAGTTCTTC.

About this clonotype itself: The germline gene is not matched at one end of the junction; a read error may be the cause. The chain couples TRBV4-2 to TRBJ2-4; D remains ambiguous. Germline CDR1 reads LGHNA; CDR2 reads YNFKEQ. The CDR3 totals 13 residues. CDR3 DNA: TGTGCCTGCAGCCAAGGAGCCCAGGACATTCAGTACTTC. It encodes CACSQGAQDIQYF.

This clonotype has ten or more counts. The chain has TRBV7-3 and TRBJ2-1; no definite D call. V was cut by 5 bases and J by 0 bases, with 11 bases left in between. CDR3 length: 15 residues. CDR1 is SGHTA, CDR2 FQGTGA, per germline. The CDR3 DNA sequence: TGTGCCAGCAGCCTCGTCCTGAGCTCCTACAATGAGCAGTTCTTC. Its protein product is CASSLVLSSYNEQFF. The whole variable domain, filled in from reference TRBV7-3 and TRBJ2-1, reads GAGVSQTPSNKVTEKGKYVELRCDPISGHTALYWYRQSLGQGPEFLIYFQGTGAADDSGLPNDRFFAVRPEGSVSTLKIQRTERGDSAVYLCASSLVLSSYNEQFFGPGTRLTVL.

Written as DNA, the CDR3 is TGCAGTGCTAGTGATAGGGTGGTTCGCACTGAAGCTTTCTTT. It specifies CSASDRVVRTEAFF. The chain recombines TRBV20-1 with TRBJ1-1; unclear D gene. Germline V CDR1 and CDR2: DFQATT, SNEGSKA (reference sequence). The CDR3 runs to 14 residues. The V end was cut by 3 bases, the J end by 4 bases, with 15 bases between.

Concerning this clonotype: At one end, the junction sequence differs from germline, possibly due to a read error. The V call is TRBV12-3 or TRBV12-4, the J call TRBJ2-1; tentative D call: TRBD2 (6 bases). This CDR3 is built from 17 residues. As DNA, the CDR3 is TGTGCCAGCAGTTTAGATAGCGGATCCATTTCCTACAATGAGCAGATCTTC. Translated: CASSLDSGSISYNEQIF.

This clonotype was seen more than once but under ten times. V gene TRBV20-1 combines with J gene TRBJ2-1, with 11 bases matching TRBD1. V lost 5 bases to trimming and J lost 2 bases; unmatched junction nucleotides: 20. CDR3 length: 20 amino acids. Germline V gene lookup returns CDR1 DFQATT and CDR2 SNEGSKA (reference sequence). The CDR3 sequence: CSAPIDIGAGTGGTYNEQFF. The DNA for the CDR3 is TGCAGTGCTCCGATAGATATTGGGGCCGGGACAGGGGGAACCTACAATGAGCAGTTCTTC.

The rearrangement links TRBV27 to TRBJ2-5, with 7 bases that match TRBD1. In germline, CDR1 is MNHEY, CDR2 SMNVEV (reference sequence). The length of the CDR3 is 14 residues. With 5 bases clipped from V and 5 bases from J, the junction kept 8 bases outside the gene matches. In DNA, the CDR3 is TGTGCCAGCAGTCCAGGGGGTATCGGGGAGACCCAGTACTTC. Its protein is CASSPGGIGETQYF.

The rearrangement joins TRBV25-1 to TRBJ1-2, with a weak D call TRBD1 (5 bases). Germline V lookup: CDR1 MGHDK, CDR2 SYGVNS. V lost 2 bases and J lost 8, with 21 bases in between. The CDR3 consists of 16 residues. The CDR3 DNA reads TGTGCCAGCAGTGAAGACACCGCCGGGGGGGTGCGCGGCTACACCTTC. Translation gives CASSEDTAGGVRGYTF.

The rearrangement links TRBV12-3 or TRBV12-4 to TRBJ2-2; 8 bases agree with TRBD2. J was trimmed by 4 bases and V by 6 bases; bases with no gene match: 7. The length of the CDR3 is 15 residues. The CDR3, as DNA: TGTGCCAGCAGCCCCGGGGCGGGGGGCACCGGGGAGCTGTTTTTT. It yields the protein CASSPGAGGTGELFF.

This rearrangement joins TRBV4-1 to TRBJ2-2; tentatively, D is TRBD1 (6 bases). Trimming pared 2 bases from V and 3 bases from J, leaving 13 bases between. The CDR3 length is 16 residues. The germline CDR1 and CDR2 sequences are MGHRA and YSYEKL. DNA of the CDR3: TGCGCCAGCAGCCAATACCTAGACAGGTACACCGGGGAGCTGTTTTTT. Its protein product is CASSQYLDRYTGELFF.

CDR3 sequence: CASGRGQEGTQYF. In nucleotides, the CDR3 is TGCGCCAGCGGAAGGGGTCAGGAGGGGACCCAGTACTTC. The chain uses TRBV5-1 and TRBJ2-5, with D maybe TRBD2 (6 bases). The CDR3 consists of 13 residues. Germline lookup yields CDR1 SGHRS and CDR2 YFSETQ. Trimming cost V 7 bases and J 7 bases, with 17 bases left between them.

This clonotype has ten or more counts. This chain uses TRBV5-1 with TRBJ2-4; D unclear. Germline CDR1 SGHRS, CDR2 YFSETQ. This CDR3 comprises 16 residues. The V end lost 0 bases, the J end lost 1 base, and 11 bases lay between the germline ends. CDR3 nucleotide sequence: TGCGCCAGCAGCTTGGATCCTTTTGGGGCCAAAAACATTCAGTACTTC. Amino acids: CASSLDPFGAKNIQYF.

The rearrangement links TRBV7-2 to TRBJ2-1; D is undetermined. The V and J ends lost 1 base and 3 bases respectively, with 13 bases between them. Per germline, CDR1 SGHTA and CDR2 FQGNSA. CDR3 length: 16 amino acids. CDR3 in DNA: TGTGCCAGCAGCTTAGTACTCGGACCTCTCTACAATGAGCAGTTCTTC. Encoded protein: CASSLVLGPLYNEQFF.

The chain employs TRBV12-3 or TRBV12-4 and TRBJ2-7, with D tentatively TRBD1 (5 bases). The CDR3 runs to 11 residues. V lost 6 bases to trimming and J lost 10 bases, with 13 bases between them. The DNA for the CDR3 is TGTGCCAGCAGCCAAGGCAGGGTACAGTACTTC. Its protein is CASSQGRVQYF.

This clonotype was observed a handful of times. The chain joins TRBV5-1 to TRBJ2-4, with D perhaps TRBD1 (6 bases). Germline values: CDR1 SGHRS, CDR2 YFSETQ. The CDR3 runs 16 residues. Trimming shortened V by 4 bases and J by 1 base, and 15 bases separated the two germline ends. Here the CDR3 reads CASSPGQNLAKNIQYF. The CDR3 nucleotides read TGCGCCAGCAGCCCCGGACAGAACCTCGCCAAAAACATTCAGTACTTC.

V usage is TRBV7-3 and J usage is TRBJ2-1; D uncertain. Germline loops: CDR1 SGHTA, CDR2 FQGTGA. The V and J ends lost 1 base and 4 bases respectively, with 5 bases between them. The length of the CDR3 is 13 residues. The CDR3 here is CASSLNGYNEQFF. The CDR3 region has the DNA TGTGCCAGCAGCTTAAATGGGTACAATGAGCAGTTCTTC. The full variable domain, its missing parts supplied by reference TRBV7-3 and TRBJ2-1, is GAGVSQTPSNKVTEKGKYVELRCDPISGHTALYWYRQSLGQGPEFLIYFQGTGAADDSGLPNDRFFAVRPEGSVSTLKIQRTERGDSAVYLCASSLNGYNEQFFGPGTRLTVL.

V usage is TRBV20-1 and J usage is TRBJ2-1; TRBD2 is a possible D gene (7 bases). This CDR3 has 12 amino acids. Germline CDR1 and CDR2: DFQATT and SNEGSKA (reference sequence). Trimming cost V 2 bases and J 7 bases, with 9 bases left between them. This CDR3 is CSARRGGNEQFF. The CDR3 DNA follows: TGCAGTGCTAGAAGGGGGGGTAATGAGCAGTTCTTC.

CDR3 sequence reads: CSARALTGEVQETQYF. The CDR3 bases are TGCAGTGCTAGAGCTTTGACAGGGGAGGTCCAAGAGACCCAGTACTTC. The genes are TRBV20-1 and TRBJ2-5; 8 nucleotides line up with TRBD1. The junction had 8 bases not matched to a gene; V was cut back by 1 base and J by 1 base. Per germline, CDR1 DFQATT and CDR2 SNEGSKA (reference sequence). The length of the CDR3 is 16 residues.

This clonotype was counted a few times. This rearrangement joins TRBV7-3 to TRBJ2-1; D might be TRBD2 (5 bases). The ends were cut back, 1 base at V and 9 bases at J, with 10 bases in the middle. CDR1 is SGHTA and CDR2 is FQGTGA in the germline V gene. This CDR3 has 13 amino acids. The CDR3 nucleotides read TGTGCCAGCAGCTTAATGACTACTGGTGAGCAGTTCTTC. It is translated as CASSLMTTGEQFF.

In its sample, this clonotype was seen a few times. The J gene is TRBJ2-6, the V gene TRBV6-1; D possibly uses TRBD1 or TRBD2 (7 bases each). Per the germline V gene, CDR1 is MNHNS and CDR2 is SASEGT. Between the trimmed V and J ends, which lost 6 bases and 0 bases, there was a span of 18 bases. This CDR3 region has 18 residues. In DNA, the CDR3 is TGTGCCAGCAGGGGATACAGGGGAGGGGACTCTGGGGCCAACGTCCTGACTTTC. Encoded protein: CASRGYRGGDSGANVLTF.